This TCR beta chain is drawn from a study of shared clonotypes between healthy human individuals. The CDR3 length is 14 residues. The germline V and J ends were trimmed by 5 bases and 5 bases, with 14 bases remaining between them. Germline V gives CDR1 MDHEN, CDR2 SYDVKM. Profiled with immunoSEQ multiplex PCR; TCRdb holds only in-frame clones, not every one. Of millions of clones listed, approximately 95% are singletons. Everyone who donated was a Caucasian adult who lived in Nashville, Tennessee. Sample: naive CD4+ T cells from PBMCs. Regarding subset: CD45RA+ positively selected. This receptor was identified in a man aged 18-30 years in good health. Some clones in this sample may be carry-over from other donors' samples. The chain couples TRBV28 to TRBJ2-3; D is perhaps TRBD2 (5 bases). The DNA for the CDR3 is TGTGCCAGCAGTAAGTGGGAGCCCGGAGATACGCAGTATTTT. Its protein is CASSKWEPGDTQYF.